These T cell receptor beta chains were read from a single sample in a study of response to subunit inactivated influenza vaccine. TCRdb called the RT-PCR reads again in MiXCR, with one record for every CDR3 protein. The data contain roughly 570,000 distinct CDR3 sequences, over 10% of them singletons. The material was PBMCs from blood, obtained roughly 47 days after vaccination. The receptors shown here come from a man in his fifties who received an inactivated influenza vaccine. Both conserved end residues are part of each CDR3. D genes are given only for firm matches. Size tells how often a clone was seen (once, few, many) or the class of an expanded clone, and some rows leave it out.

J,V,D,size,DNA,CDR3
TRBJ1-4,TRBV4-1,NA,few,TGCGCCAGCAGCCAAGAGGGGGGGCTGCAACTGTTTTTT,CASSQEGGLQLFF
TRBJ2-1,TRBV20-1,NA,NA,TGCAGTGCGGCCTGGGGGTCGGCCAATGAGCAGTTCTTC,CSAAWGSANEQFF
TRBJ2-1,TRBV20-1,TRBD2,many,TGCAGTGCTAGAGATTTAGCGGGATACAATGAGCAGTTCTTC,CSARDLAGYNEQFF
TRBJ2-1,TRBV10-3,TRBD1,few,TGTGCCATCAGTTTTACAGGGGGCTCCTCCTACAATGAGCAGTTCTTC,CAISFTGGSSYNEQFF
TRBJ2-3,TRBV7-2,TRBD2,NA,TGTGCCAGCAGCTTAGCATCGGCCAGCGGGAGGATCGATACGCAGTATTTT,CASSLASASGRIDTQYF
TRBJ2-5,TRBV12-5,NA,NA,TGTGCTAGTGGTTTCGAGGAGCAAGAGACCCAGTACTTC,CASGFEEQETQYF
TRBJ2-3,TRBV20-1,NA,NA,TGCTGTGCTAGTCTGGCGAAGGGGGGGCCAGATACGCAGTATTTT,CCASLAKGGPDTQYF
TRBJ2-1,TRBV9,TRBD2,few,TGTGCCAGCAGCGTAGCTAGGGCTAGCGGGAGCCATGAGCAGTTCTTC,CASSVARASGSHEQFF
TRBJ1-1,TRBV14,NA,many,TGTGCCTCTACGGTCGGACAGAACACTGAAGCTTTCTTT,CASTVGQNTEAFF
TRBJ2-4,TRBV12-3/TRBV12-4,NA,NA,TGTGCCAGCAGTTTCGGCGGAGCCAAAAACATTCAGTACTTC,CASSFGGAKNIQYF
TRBJ2-7,TRBV28,TRBD2,many,TGTGCCAGCAGCCCGGGACTAGCGGTGTACGAGCAGTACTTC,CASSPGLAVYEQYF
TRBJ1-5,TRBV20-1,TRBD1,few,TGCAGTGCTAGGGCCCCCGGGACAGGAAGGCTTAGCAATCAGCCCCAGCATTTT,CSARAPGTGRLSNQPQHF
TRBJ2-3,TRBV20-1,NA,many,TGCAGTGCCGAGAGGGCGGCTAGCACAGATACGCAGTATTTT,CSAERAASTDTQYF
TRBJ1-5,TRBV20-1,NA,many,TGCAGTGCCCGAGACGGGGGTGCGAGGAACAATCAGCCCCAGCATTTT,CSARDGGARNNQPQHF
TRBJ2-4,TRBV20-1,NA,NA,TGCAGTGCTAGGACAGTGGGGGGCCAAAACATTCAGTACTTC,CSARTVGGQNIQYF
TRBJ2-5,TRBV7-6,NA,few,TGTGCCAGCAGCTTAGAGAATAGTCAAGAGACCCAGTACTTC,CASSLENSQETQYF
TRBJ2-1,TRBV29-1,NA,NA,TGCATCTCACACGGAGCGACAAACAATGAGCAGTTCTTC,CISHGATNNEQFF
TRBJ2-1,TRBV6-5,NA,few,TGTGCCAGCAGTTACTCGAGGTTTGCAGGGAACCATGAGCAGTTCTTC,CASSYSRFAGNHEQFF
TRBJ2-5,TRBV7-4,NA,few,TGTGCCAGCAGCTTATCGGTAACCGAGACCCAGTACTTC,CASSLSVTETQYF
TRBJ2-3,TRBV20-1,TRBD2,few,TGCAGTGCCAGCATCACGGGACTAGCGGGAGGGAGGACAGATACGCAGTATTTT,CSASITGLAGGRTDTQYF
TRBJ2-1,TRBV6-2/TRBV6-3,TRBD2,few,TGTGCCAGCAGTTCCTTAATAGCGGGAGTAAGTGAGCAGTTCTTC,CASSSLIAGVSEQFF
TRBJ2-1,TRBV11-2,TRBD2,few,TGTGCCAGCAGCTTAGTAGTAGCTAGCGGGAGTCAGTCCTACAATGAGCAGTTCTTC,CASSLVVASGSQSYNEQFF
TRBJ1-6,TRBV7-9,NA,few,TGTGCCAGCAGCTACAGGGAACTTAATTCACCCCTCCACTTT,CASSYRELNSPLHF
TRBJ2-2,TRBV4-3,NA,NA,TGCGCCAGCAGCCAAGAACCCAGAAACACCGGGGAGCTGTTTTTT,CASSQEPRNTGELFF
TRBJ2-1,TRBV25-1,NA,NA,TGTGCCAGCAGTGTTGGACTCACAGAGCAGTTCTTC,CASSVGLTEQFF
TRBJ2-1,TRBV11-3,NA,few,TGTGCCAGCAGCTTGGCAGGGAAGTGGAATGAGCAGTTCTTC,CASSLAGKWNEQFF
TRBJ2-5,TRBV29-1,TRBD1,NA,TGCAGCGCCGCTACGGGACAGGGCCAAGAGACCCAGTACTTC,CSAATGQGQETQYF
TRBJ1-3,TRBV27,NA,few,TGTGCCAGCAGTCCGGACCTCTCTGGAAACACCATATATTTT,CASSPDLSGNTIYF
TRBJ1-1,TRBV20-1,NA,NA,TGCAGTGCTAGGGAGGTCCCCCCCCCGTGGACCGAGATCTCTGAAGCTTTCTTT,CSAREVPPPWTEISEAFF